Listed below are T cell receptor beta chains from one sample, sequenced in a study of blood T cell repertoires in COVID-19. TCRdb's copy holds only in-frame clones and misses some; the assay was immunoSEQ multiplex PCR. The table shows about 110,000 clones, with 75% to 90% occurring only once. Sequencing was done on a sample of peripheral blood. The source is a woman aged 40 to 50 with acute or convalescent COVID-19. Both conserved end residues are part of each CDR3. The D gene is left open where the match is weak. Clone size is shown for a subset of rows, as once, few, many or a class of expanded clone.

CDR3 | DNA | size | V | D | J
CASSTRQEFMMSNTGELFF | TGTGCCAGCAGCACCAGACAGGAATTTATGATGTCGAACACCGGGGAGCTGTTTTTT | - | TRBV7-3 | - | TRBJ2-2
CASSSLTSREQYF | TGCGCCAGCAGCTCCTTGACTAGCCGCGAGCAGTACTTC | - | TRBV5-1 | TRBD2 | TRBJ2-7
CASSIGDRLGKDGYTF | TGTGCCAGCAGCATCGGGGACAGGCTGGGGAAAGATGGCTACACCTTC | - | TRBV5-4 | TRBD1 | TRBJ1-2
CASSVTGQGAGNTIYF | TGTGCCAGCAGCGTAACCGGACAGGGGGCTGGAAACACCATATATTTT | - | TRBV9 | TRBD1 | TRBJ1-3
CASSIPGSNYEQYF | TGTGCCAGTAGTATTCCAGGATCGAACTACGAGCAGTACTTC | - | TRBV19 | - | TRBJ2-7
CASSEARIGQVGLTDTQYF | TGTGCCAGCAGTGAAGCGAGGATTGGACAGGTGGGACTCACAGATACGCAGTATTTT | - | TRBV6-1 | - | TRBJ2-3
CAWRRTAASTDTQYF | TGTGCCTGGAGACGGACAGCGGCTAGCACAGATACGCAGTATTTT | - | TRBV30 | - | TRBJ2-3
CASSLRTAAPNTEAFF | TGTGCCAGTAGTTTACGAACCGCGGCCCCTAACACTGAAGCTTTCTTT | once | TRBV19 | - | TRBJ1-1
CASSFDRGPSYEQYF | TGTGCCAGCAGCTTCGACCGAGGGCCCTCCTACGAGCAGTACTTC | many | TRBV7-8 | - | TRBJ2-7
CASSINRGDQPQHF | TGTGCCAGCAGCATAAACCGGGGGGATCAGCCCCAGCATTTT | - | TRBV2 | - | TRBJ1-5
CASSLAGSRETQYF | TGTGCCAGCAGCTTGGCAGGGTCCCGGGAGACCCAGTACTTC | - | TRBV7-2 | - | TRBJ2-5
CASSMGQGKGQPQHF | TGTGCCAGTAGTATGGGACAGGGGAAAGGTCAGCCCCAGCATTTT | - | TRBV19 | TRBD1 | TRBJ1-5
CAISEFGGGNTGELFF | TGTGCCATCAGTGAGTTTGGCGGGGGAAACACCGGGGAGCTGTTTTTT | - | TRBV10-3 | TRBD2 | TRBJ2-2
CASSLAATGAYEQYF | TGTGCCAGCAGCTTAGCAGCGACAGGGGCTTACGAGCAGTACTTC | - | TRBV7-2 | TRBD1 | TRBJ2-7
CASSLDFATGELFF | TGTGCCAGCAGCTTGGACTTCGCCACCGGGGAGCTGTTTTTT | - | TRBV5-4 | - | TRBJ2-2
CASSRGLIGTGDSPLHF | TGTGCCAGCTCACGTGGCTTGATCGGGACAGGGGATTCACCCCTCCACTTT | - | TRBV18 | TRBD1 | TRBJ1-6
CASRIQGVGHYGYTF | TGTGCCAGCAGAATACAGGGGGTGGGGCACTATGGCTACACCTTC | once | TRBV6-5 | TRBD1 | TRBJ1-2
CAWSPSRTSGGPYEQYF | TGTGCCTGGAGTCCTAGCCGGACTAGCGGGGGGCCCTACGAGCAGTACTTC | once | TRBV30 | TRBD2 | TRBJ2-7
CASSLGGYGYTF | TGTGCCAGCAGCTTAGGCGGCTATGGCTACACCTTC | - | TRBV7-9 | - | TRBJ1-2
CASSVKTGGHEQYF | TGTGCCAGCAGCGTGAAGACAGGGGGCCACGAGCAGTACTTC | - | TRBV7-8 | TRBD1 | TRBJ2-7
CASSQSHRNTEAFF | TGTGCCAGCAGCCAATCTCACAGAAACACTGAAGCTTTCTTT | - | TRBV3-1/TRBV3-2 | - | TRBJ1-1
CASSQDRSGGVDTQYF | TGTGCCAGCAGCCAAGATCGCAGCGGGGGTGTGGATACGCAGTATTTT | - | TRBV3-1/TRBV3-2 | TRBD2 | TRBJ2-3
CASRPDERGWKYF | TGTGCCAGCAGGCCGGATGAGCGGGGGTGGAAGTACTTC | - | TRBV6-5 | TRBD2 | TRBJ2-7
CASSREPSRRDTQYF | TGTGCCAGCAGCCGTGAACCTAGCAGGCGTGATACGCAGTATTTT | - | TRBV7-2 | - | TRBJ2-3
CASSVASGGANEQFF | TGTGCCAGCAGCGTAGCTAGCGGGGGGGCGAATGAGCAGTTCTTC | few | TRBV9 | TRBD2 | TRBJ2-1
CASTSTGATYSPLHF | TGTGCCAGCACCTCGACAGGGGCGACCTATTCACCCCTCCACTTT | - | TRBV6-5 | TRBD1 | TRBJ1-6
CACIIRGTEAFF | TGTGCCTGTATAATTCGAGGGACTGAAGCTTTCTTT | - | TRBV30 | - | TRBJ1-1
CASKAGLDYGYTF | TGTGCCAGTAAGGCAGGGTTGGACTATGGCTACACCTTC | - | TRBV19 | - | TRBJ1-2
CASSDRGRPNCSYNEQFF | TGCGCCAGCAGCGACAGGGGGCGCCCCAATTGCTCCTACAATGAGCAGTTCTTC | - | TRBV23-1 | TRBD1 | TRBJ2-1
CASSFGQGKTGELFF | TGCGCCAGCAGCTTCGGACAGGGGAAGACCGGGGAGCTGTTTTTT | - | TRBV5-1 | TRBD1 | TRBJ2-2
CASRETGANEKLFF | TGTGCCAGCAGAGAGACAGGGGCTAATGAAAAACTGTTTTTT | - | TRBV2 | TRBD1 | TRBJ1-4
CASSVRVSAELPYGYTF | TGTGCCAGCAGCGTCCGGGTGTCGGCAGAACTTCCCTATGGCTACACCTTC | - | TRBV7-2 | - | TRBJ1-2
CASSFSGGAYNEQFF | TGTGCCAGCAGCTTTAGCGGGGGGGCCTACAATGAGCAGTTCTTC | - | TRBV7-2 | TRBD2 | TRBJ2-1
CSASDSDRGFNNEQFF | TGCAGTGCTAGTGACTCAGACAGGGGGTTCAACAATGAGCAGTTCTTC | - | TRBV20-1 | TRBD1 | TRBJ2-1
CASSLAGTNYGYTF | TGTGCCAGCAGTTTAGCAGGTACTAACTATGGCTACACCTTC | - | TRBV27 | - | TRBJ1-2
CASSPGGSGNTQYF | TGTGCCAGCAGCCCCGGGGGTAGCGGCAATACGCAGTATTTT | - | TRBV7-3 | - | TRBJ2-3
CASSKWTVTGELFF | TGTGCCAGCAGCAAATGGACAGTCACCGGGGAGCTGTTTTTT | - | TRBV7-2 | - | TRBJ2-2
CASSETGGPYNEQFF | TGTGCCAGCAGTGAGACCGGGGGTCCTTACAATGAGCAGTTCTTC | many | TRBV2 | - | TRBJ2-1
CASTPLTGDPTGQYF | TGTGCCAGCACCCCTCTGACAGGGGACCCTACGGGGCAGTACTTC | few | TRBV28 | TRBD1 | TRBJ2-7
CASSLQRGRNEQFF | TGTGCCAGCAGCTTGCAGCGGGGGAGGAATGAGCAGTTCTTC | - | TRBV7-2 | TRBD2 | TRBJ2-1
CASSLYYTGELFF | TGCGCCAGCAGCTTGTATTACACCGGGGAGCTGTTTTTT | - | TRBV5-1 | - | TRBJ2-2
CASSQDGRLKEDYGYTF | TGCGCCAGCAGCCAAGATGGCCGACTAAAGGAGGACTATGGCTACACCTTC | few | TRBV4-1 | - | TRBJ1-2
CASTGDRVNQPQHF | TGTGCCAGCACTGGGGACAGGGTGAATCAGCCCCAGCATTTT | - | TRBV2 | TRBD1 | TRBJ1-5
CASRHRQGFMFLTDTQYF | TGTGCCAGCAGACATCGACAGGGATTCATGTTTTTGACAGATACGCAGTATTTT | - | TRBV3-1/TRBV3-2 | TRBD1 | TRBJ2-3
CASSQGPGLNEKLFF | TGTGCCAGCAGCCAAGGGCCGGGTCTTAATGAAAAACTGTTTTTT | - | TRBV3-1/TRBV3-2 | - | TRBJ1-4
CASRAQGVTEAFF | TGCGCCAGTAGGGCCCAGGGGGTCACTGAAGCTTTCTTT | once | TRBV4-1 | TRBD1 | TRBJ1-1
CASSLSGIGANVLTF | TGTGCCAGCAGCTTATCAGGGATCGGGGCCAACGTCCTGACTTTC | - | TRBV7-9 | - | TRBJ2-6
CASSYTVGGGGYTF | TGTGCCAGCAGTTACACGGTCGGGGGTGGTGGCTACACCTTC | - | TRBV6-5 | - | TRBJ1-2
CASGLEPGQGSEAFF | TGTGCTAGTGGTTTAGAGCCGGGACAGGGATCTGAAGCTTTCTTT | - | TRBV12-5 | TRBD1 | TRBJ1-1
CASRSLESSYNSPLHF | TGTGCCAGCAGGTCACTTGAGAGCTCCTATAATTCACCCCTCCACTTT | once | TRBV28 | - | TRBJ1-6
CSVLDPGTEAFF | TGCAGCGTTCTGGACCCGGGAACTGAAGCTTTCTTT | - | TRBV29-1 | - | TRBJ1-1
CAWSRRGFTGELFF | TGTGCCTGGAGTCGGCGGGGGTTCACCGGGGAGCTGTTTTTT | once | TRBV30 | TRBD2 | TRBJ2-2
CASSQTGGEGSPLHF | TGTGCCAGCAGCCAGACAGGGGGCGAAGGATCACCCCTCCACTTT | - | TRBV2 | TRBD1 | TRBJ1-6